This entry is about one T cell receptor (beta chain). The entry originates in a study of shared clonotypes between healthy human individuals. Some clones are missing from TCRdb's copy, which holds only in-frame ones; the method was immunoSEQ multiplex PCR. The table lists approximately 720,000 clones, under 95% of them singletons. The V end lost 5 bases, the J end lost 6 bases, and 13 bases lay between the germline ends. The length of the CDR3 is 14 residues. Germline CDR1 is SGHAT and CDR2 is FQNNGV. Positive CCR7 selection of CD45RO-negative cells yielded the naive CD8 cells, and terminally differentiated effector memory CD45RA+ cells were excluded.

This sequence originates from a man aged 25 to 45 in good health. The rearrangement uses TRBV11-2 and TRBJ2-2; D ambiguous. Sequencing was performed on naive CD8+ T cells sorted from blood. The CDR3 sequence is CASSEFGPPGELFF. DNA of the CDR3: TGTGCCAGCAGCGAATTCGGCCCGCCCGGGGAGCTGTTTTTT.